Listed below are T cell receptor beta chains from one sample, sequenced in a study of OX40 agonist ivuxolimab in advanced cancers. TCRdb's copy holds only in-frame clones and misses some; the assay was immunoSEQ multiplex PCR. Of tens of thousands of clones in the sample, 85% to 90% were seen once. Sequencing used CD4+ or CD8+ T cells sorted from blood, obtained in a trial of the OX40 agonist ivuxolimab. These receptors were taken from an adult with an advanced solid tumor such as melanoma, head and neck, liver or kidney cancer. Each CDR3 is given without its conserved first and last residue.

V | length | CDR3
TRBV28 | 11 | ASSPTVNQPQH
TRBV7-9 | 14 | ASSLRWGAKDTEAF
TRBV19 | 17 | ASTTRFGTEKTNTGELF
TRBV7-9 | 12 | ASSLVSGHNEQF
TRBV15 | 12 | ATSRELTGGEQY
TRBV9 | 12 | ASSVGTVSYEQY
TRBV5-6 | 16 | ASSLWDLDTQSNYGYT
TRBV4-3 | 13 | ASSPSSEASDTQY
TRBV28 | 10 | ASSPTSDEQY
TRBV2 | 14 | ASSHNGISGANVLT
TRBV5-6 | 11 | ASSRDSPYEQY
TRBV28 | 12 | ASSLLSSYNEQF
TRBV27 | 12 | ASSLLEGSQPQH